This T cell receptor (beta chain) is from a study of immune evolution from preneoplasia to lung adenocarcinoma (dated by TCRdb to about 2021). With respect to the entire study: HLA loss of heterozygosity was found in around 7% of AIS, about 16% of MIA and roughly 31% of ADC lesions, and in no AAH lesions. The study combined immune gene expression, TCR sequencing and multiplex immunofluorescence to profile immune contexture across lung adenocarcinoma precursors and invasive adenocarcinoma. Resected precursor lesions (AAH, AIS, MIA) and invasive adenocarcinomas were compared with paired morphologically normal lung tissue. Sample size was based on specimen availability rather than a prior power calculation. The immune data were integrated with whole exome sequencing and methylation data obtained from the same cohort of nodules. The overall cohort was made up of fewer than 70 patients with pulmonary nodules who had surgical resection. The TCR sequencing data were obtained from about 51 patients. It was reported in the study that 100 to 110 samples were used for TCR sequencing. POLYSOLVER was used to infer class I HLA alleles from exome data, and LOHHLA was used to detect allele-specific HLA loss. Broad study findings and their caveats: Normal lung had the highest top T cell clone frequencies, which appeared to decline progressively from AAH through AIS, MIA and invasive adenocarcinoma. The highest clonality was observed in normal lung, whereas higher T cell density and diversity but lower clonality appeared to be present in later-stage lesions. The findings reflected association rather than direct causation, and larger cohorts with long-term follow-up and longitudinal biopsies were considered necessary. The highest T cell clonality was observed in KRAS-mutant nodules compared with EGFR-mutant or double wild-type lesions. Because every patient came from Japan and China, how well the results apply to Western populations was uncertain.

TCR beta CDR3 regions were sequenced from DNA using the immunoSEQ hsTCRbeta Kit. As for the original processing: TCR sequencing data were analysed with the ImmunoSEQ Analyzer. T cell clonality was defined as 1 minus Pielou's evenness, calculated on productive rearrangements. The inverse Simpson index, applied to productive templates, was used to measure T cell diversity. T cell density was defined as TCR beta template counts normalized to usable DNA, with usable DNA estimated by amplification and sequencing of housekeeping genes. Two-sided Kruskal-Wallis tests were used to compare TCR metrics across histologic stages. TCRdb took over this immuneACCESS table, retaining in-frame rearrangements with V and J assigned. Such tables are incomplete; in checked studies, under half of the missing clones stem from an unresolved V gene, and the remainder is unexplained. The DNA was the basis for D and trimming; V, J and clone size are from that table. The sample data list 9,500 to 14,000 clones, and around 76% of these were observed just once. The ten largest make up 3% to 5% of the sample.

This clone has just one count. Its antigen is not yet known. No per-base quality is available; no much larger clone lies one base away. Measured from the cysteine to the phenylalanine, the CDR3 is 16 residues long. The CDR3 DNA has 48 bases and is translated from base 1. The germline ends are 12 bases apart after V is trimmed by 6 bases and J by 0 bases. The CDR1 and CDR2 encoded by the germline V gene are LGHNT and FRNRAP. Patients underwent resection in Japan or China between about 2014 and 2017. The histologic diagnosis of each case was independently confirmed on H&E slides by two lung cancer pathologists. Macro-dissection after pathologic assessment enriched premalignant or tumor cells for nucleic acid extraction. DNA was isolated from FFPE tissue using the AllPrep DNA/RNA FFPE Kit.

Sequenced sample: FFPE minimally invasive lung adenocarcinoma tissue. Reading the label with the study, this specimen's cell subset or site is: micro-invasive lung adenocarcinoma (MIA). This TCR derives from a person aged 55-79 years with lung adenocarcinoma. The rearrangement joined TRBV12-5 to TRBJ2-6; the D gene lacks a confident call. The bases read TGTGCTAGTGGCCAGACGCTCAGCTCTGGGGCCAACGTCCTGACTTTC. Its coded protein is CASGQTLSSGANVLTF.